This T cell receptor beta chain was obtained from a study of T cell repertoires in aging, cancer and after chemotherapy. Overall study context: Donors were grouped into six age bands spanning 30 or younger through 70 or older. Patients with glioblastoma brain tumors were sampled before and after temozolomide-based therapy.

V was pared by 5 bases and J by 7 bases, with 9 bases between. The CDR3 contains 11 residues. CDR1 is SEHNR, CDR2 FQNEAQ, per germline (reference sequence). Amplification of TCR beta used genomic DNA extracted from peripheral blood. TRB rearrangements spanning V, D and J were amplified using mixed TRB-A/B primers. TCRdb independently ran MiXCR on the multiplex PCR reads; one entry per CDR3 protein. This table has under 2,500 distinct CDR3 sequences, roughly 19% appearing once. Whole-study findings and limits: Age-matched healthy donors had significantly more diverse, less clonal blood TCR repertoires than untreated cancer patients. Rebound thymic output was suggested by rising median generation probability during chemotherapy in each cancer cohort.

By proportion, this clonotype is medium-sized. Its antigen is not known. Sequenced: blood. This chain connects TRBV7-9 to TRBJ2-7, with a tentative D call TRBD1 (5 bases). The clonotype comes from a human donor with a solid tumor. CDR3 DNA sequence: TGTGCCAGCAGCCTTGGGGCGGAGCAGTACTTC. Translation gives CASSLGAEQYF.